This is a list of T cell receptor beta chains from one sample in a study of T cell responses to AZD1222 COVID-19 vaccine. Here immunoSEQ multiplex PCR was the method, and the copy in TCRdb shows in-frame clones only, minus some. The repertoire holds under 300,000 clones, with more than 80% as singletons. Specimen: peripheral blood, collected on day 0 of AZD1222 vaccination. These receptors all stem from an adult in good health. Both conserved end residues are part of each CDR3. A D gene is named only where the DNA matches it firmly. The size field is filled for only some rows; it gives once, few, many or a size class.

v_gene: TRBV6-1
d_gene: TRBD1
j_gene: TRBJ1-4
len: 17
abundance: NA
CDR3nt: TGTGCCAGCAGTGAAGCGCTTCGGACAGGCGGGGGTGAAAAACTGTTTTTT
CDR3aa: CASSEALRTGGGEKLFF

v_gene: TRBV5-1
d_gene: NA
j_gene: TRBJ2-5
len: 13
abundance: NA
CDR3nt: TGCGCCAGCAGCTTGGAGGGGGTTGTGACCCAGTACTTC
CDR3aa: CASSLEGVVTQYF

v_gene: TRBV5-1
d_gene: NA
j_gene: TRBJ2-1
len: 13
abundance: once
CDR3nt: TGCGCCAGCAGGTCGGTAGCGAACAATGAGCAGTTCTTC
CDR3aa: CASRSVANNEQFF

v_gene: TRBV28
d_gene: TRBD2
j_gene: TRBJ2-1
len: 18
abundance: NA
CDR3nt: TGTGCCAGCAGCCGGGAGGGACTAGCGGGAGGGCCGTACAATGAGCAGTTCTTC
CDR3aa: CASSREGLAGGPYNEQFF

v_gene: TRBV6-6
d_gene: TRBD2
j_gene: TRBJ2-1
len: 18
abundance: NA
CDR3nt: TGTGCCAGCAGTCCAATCACTAGCGGGGGCCCGTCCTACAATGAGCAGTTCTTC
CDR3aa: CASSPITSGGPSYNEQFF

v_gene: TRBV28
d_gene: TRBD1
j_gene: TRBJ2-7
len: 14
abundance: once
CDR3nt: TGTGCCAGCAGTGAGGACAGGGGGTCCGACGAGCAGTACTTC
CDR3aa: CASSEDRGSDEQYF

v_gene: TRBV3-1/TRBV3-2
d_gene: NA
j_gene: TRBJ1-6
len: 15
abundance: NA
CDR3nt: TGTGCCAGCAGCCAAGGTACAGGGTCGAATTCACCCCTCCACTTT
CDR3aa: CASSQGTGSNSPLHF

v_gene: TRBV6-2/TRBV6-3
d_gene: NA
j_gene: TRBJ2-7
len: 14
abundance: NA
CDR3nt: TGTGCCAGCAGTCCCGAATGGGGAGAATACGAGCAGTACTTC
CDR3aa: CASSPEWGEYEQYF

v_gene: TRBV2
d_gene: TRBD1
j_gene: TRBJ1-2
len: 12
abundance: NA
CDR3nt: TGTGCCAGCAAAGGACAGGGGGCTGACTACACCTTC
CDR3aa: CASKGQGADYTF

v_gene: TRBV19
d_gene: NA
j_gene: TRBJ1-3
len: 12
abundance: NA
CDR3nt: TGTGCCAGTAGTATAGAAGGAAACACCATATATTTT
CDR3aa: CASSIEGNTIYF

v_gene: TRBV7-9
d_gene: TRBD1
j_gene: TRBJ2-7
len: 17
abundance: NA
CDR3nt: TGTGCCAGCAGCCCTCCATCCCGGGACAGCGACTCCTACGAGCAGTACTTC
CDR3aa: CASSPPSRDSDSYEQYF

v_gene: TRBV5-1
d_gene: TRBD2
j_gene: TRBJ2-2
len: 17
abundance: NA
CDR3nt: TGCGCCAGCAGCTGGGGAATAGCGGGGGCGAACACCGGGGAGCTGTTTTTT
CDR3aa: CASSWGIAGANTGELFF

v_gene: TRBV5-1
d_gene: NA
j_gene: TRBJ2-7
len: 15
abundance: once
CDR3nt: TGCGCCAGCAGCAATCGAGGGGTAGGGTCCTACGAGCAGTACTTC
CDR3aa: CASSNRGVGSYEQYF

v_gene: TRBV13
d_gene: TRBD1
j_gene: TRBJ1-3
len: 15
abundance: once
CDR3nt: TGTGCCAGCAGCTTGGGTTCAGGGGGCGCAAACACCATATATTTT
CDR3aa: CASSLGSGGANTIYF

v_gene: TRBV21-1
d_gene: NA
j_gene: TRBJ1-1
len: 17
abundance: NA
CDR3nt: TGTGCCAGCAGCCCTCGAGGGCGAACACTCGAAGGCCCTGAAGCTTTCTTT
CDR3aa: CASSPRGRTLEGPEAFF

v_gene: TRBV2
d_gene: TRBD2
j_gene: TRBJ2-7
len: 13
abundance: NA
CDR3nt: TGTGCCAGCATGAACTTACTAGCGAGCGAGCAGTACTTC
CDR3aa: CASMNLLASEQYF